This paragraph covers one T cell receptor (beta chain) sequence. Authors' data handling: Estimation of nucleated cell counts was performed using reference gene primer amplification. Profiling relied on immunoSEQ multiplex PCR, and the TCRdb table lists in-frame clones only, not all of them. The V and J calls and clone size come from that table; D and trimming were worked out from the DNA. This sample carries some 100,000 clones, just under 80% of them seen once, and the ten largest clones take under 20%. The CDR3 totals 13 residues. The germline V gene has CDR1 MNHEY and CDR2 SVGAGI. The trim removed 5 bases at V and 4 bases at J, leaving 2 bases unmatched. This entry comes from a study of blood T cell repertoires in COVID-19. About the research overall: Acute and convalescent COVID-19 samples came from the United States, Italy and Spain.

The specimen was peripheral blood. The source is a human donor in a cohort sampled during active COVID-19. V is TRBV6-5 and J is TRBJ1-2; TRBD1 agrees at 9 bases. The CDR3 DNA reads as TGTGCCAGCAGTAAGGACAGGGGCTATGGCTACACCTTC. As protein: CASSKDRGYGYTF.